This T cell receptor beta chain was found in a study of T cells in Graves' hyperthyroidism and ophthalmopathy. Whole-study context: At initial diagnosis, before any treatment had begun, peripheral blood was obtained.

Reasons for excluding patients were uncontrolled infection, other autoimmune disease, pregnancy or lactation. Regarding the study as a whole: Through a model of 13 V-J features, ophthalmopathy was separated from stable hyperthyroidism.

The CDR3 runs to 14 residues. Germline V lookup: CDR1 SNHLY, CDR2 FYNNEI. V was trimmed by 7 bases and J by 2 bases, leaving 15 bases between them. It was RNA transcripts that yielded the amplified TCR beta CDR3 regions. HTBI primers drove first-round RT-PCR of the TCR CDR3. From the multiplex PCR reads, TCRdb called clonotypes with MiXCR, one entry per CDR3 protein. This sample has approximately 400,000 distinct CDR3 sequences; 25% occur once, and the top ten carry around 79%. This clonotype came up many times. Its specificity is not known. This chain connects TRBV2 to TRBJ2-7; no firm D call. The specimen sequenced was blood. The receptor was derived from a man aged 50-60 years with Graves' hyperthyroidism. The CDR3 DNA is TGTGCCAGCATGGCGGCCACAAGGACCTACGAGCAGTACTTC. Translating it yields CASMAATRTYEQYF.